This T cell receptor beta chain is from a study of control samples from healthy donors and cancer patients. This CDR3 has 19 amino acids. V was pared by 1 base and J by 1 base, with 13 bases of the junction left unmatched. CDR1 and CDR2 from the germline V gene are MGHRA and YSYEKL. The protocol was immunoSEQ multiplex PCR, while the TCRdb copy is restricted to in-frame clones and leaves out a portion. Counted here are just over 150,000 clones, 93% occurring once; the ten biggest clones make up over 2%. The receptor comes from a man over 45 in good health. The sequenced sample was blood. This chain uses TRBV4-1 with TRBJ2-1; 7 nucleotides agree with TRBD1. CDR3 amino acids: CASSQVPGQRSTSYNEQFF. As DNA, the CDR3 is TGCGCCAGCAGCCAAGTCCCGGGACAGCGATCCACTTCCTACAATGAGCAGTTCTTC.